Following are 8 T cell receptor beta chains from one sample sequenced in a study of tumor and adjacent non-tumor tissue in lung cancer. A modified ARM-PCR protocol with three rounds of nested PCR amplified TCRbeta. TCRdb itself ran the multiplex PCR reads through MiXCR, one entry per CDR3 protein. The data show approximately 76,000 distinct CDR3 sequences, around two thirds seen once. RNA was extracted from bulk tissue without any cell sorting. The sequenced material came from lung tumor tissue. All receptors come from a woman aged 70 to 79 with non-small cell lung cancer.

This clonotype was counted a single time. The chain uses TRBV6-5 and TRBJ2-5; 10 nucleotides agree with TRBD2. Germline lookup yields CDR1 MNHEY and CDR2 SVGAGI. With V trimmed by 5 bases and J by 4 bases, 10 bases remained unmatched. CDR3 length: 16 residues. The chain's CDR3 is CASSRGLAVPRETQYF. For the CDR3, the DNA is TGTGCCAGCAGTCGCGGACTAGCGGTGCCCAGAGAGACCCAGTACTTC.

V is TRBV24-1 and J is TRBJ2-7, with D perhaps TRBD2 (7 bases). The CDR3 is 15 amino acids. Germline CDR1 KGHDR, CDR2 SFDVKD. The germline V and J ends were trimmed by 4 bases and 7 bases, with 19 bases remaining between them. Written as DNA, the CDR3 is TGTGCCACCAGTGACCCTGGACGGGGGGCGTTTGAGCAGTACTTC. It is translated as CATSDPGRGAFEQYF.

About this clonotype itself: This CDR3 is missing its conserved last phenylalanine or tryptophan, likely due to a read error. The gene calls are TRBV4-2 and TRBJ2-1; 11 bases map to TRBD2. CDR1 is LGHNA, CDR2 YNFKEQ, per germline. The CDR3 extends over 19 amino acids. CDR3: CASSPFVVAGGSSYNEQFI. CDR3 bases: TGTGCCAGCAGCCCTTTTGTTGTAGCGGGAGGGAGCTCCTACAATGAACAGTTCATC.

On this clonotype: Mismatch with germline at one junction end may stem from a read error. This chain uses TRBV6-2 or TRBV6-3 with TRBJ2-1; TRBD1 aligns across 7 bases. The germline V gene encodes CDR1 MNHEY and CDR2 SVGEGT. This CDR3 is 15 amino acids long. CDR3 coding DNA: TGCTCCAGAAGTTACAACAGGGGTGGTTTGAATGAGCAGTTCTTC. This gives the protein CSRSYNRGGLNEQFF.

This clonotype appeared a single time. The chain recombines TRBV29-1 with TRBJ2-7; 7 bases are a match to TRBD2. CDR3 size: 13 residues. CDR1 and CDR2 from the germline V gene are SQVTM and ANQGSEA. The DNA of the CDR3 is TGCAGTGACGGGAGGAGGCTGTACTACGAGCAGTACTTC. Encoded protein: CSDGRRLYYEQYF.

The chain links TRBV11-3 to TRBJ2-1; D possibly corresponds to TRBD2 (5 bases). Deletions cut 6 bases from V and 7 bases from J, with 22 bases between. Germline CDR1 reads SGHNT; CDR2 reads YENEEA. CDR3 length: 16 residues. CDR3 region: CASSLNGNNKANEQFF. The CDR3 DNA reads TGTGCCAGCAGTTTAAACGGGAACAATAAGGCGAATGAGCAGTTCTTC.

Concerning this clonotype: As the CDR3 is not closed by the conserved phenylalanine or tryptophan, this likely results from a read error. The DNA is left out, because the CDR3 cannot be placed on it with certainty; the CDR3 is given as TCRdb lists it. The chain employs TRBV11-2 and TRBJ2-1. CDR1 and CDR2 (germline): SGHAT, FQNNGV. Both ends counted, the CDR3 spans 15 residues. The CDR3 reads CASSLSSAQYNEQFY.

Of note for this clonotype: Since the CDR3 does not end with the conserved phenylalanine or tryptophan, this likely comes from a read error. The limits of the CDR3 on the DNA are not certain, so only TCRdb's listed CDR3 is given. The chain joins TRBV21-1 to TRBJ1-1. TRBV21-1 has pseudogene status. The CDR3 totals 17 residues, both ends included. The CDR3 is CASSNSSGSDMNTEAFL.